A selection of T cell receptor beta chains follows, all from one sample in a study of cytomegalovirus exposure and HLA in healthy donors. Libraries were prepared by immunoSEQ multiplex PCR; TCRdb keeps only in-frame clonotypes and omits some of them. The sample yields under 150,000 clones, 65% to 90% seen once. Sample: PBMCs. These TCRs come from a woman in her thirties in good health and CMV-seronegative. Each CDR3 is given with its conserved first and last residue. The D gene is left open where the match is weak. Size tells how often a clone was seen (once, few, many) or the class of an expanded clone, and some rows leave it out.

cdr3_aa: CAITSSGKDTQYF
cdr3_nt: TGTGCCATCACATCTAGCGGGAAAGATACGCAGTATTTT
clone_size: once
j_call: TRBJ2-3
d_call: TRBD2
v_call: TRBV10-3

cdr3_aa: CAWSGGRTVDTIYF
cdr3_nt: TGTGCCTGGAGTGGAGGGAGGACTGTGGACACCATATATTTT
clone_size: NA
j_call: TRBJ1-3
d_call: NA
v_call: TRBV30

cdr3_aa: CASSYQPGLARDEQFF
cdr3_nt: TGTGCCAGCAGTTACCAGCCGGGCCTAGCTAGGGATGAGCAGTTCTTC
clone_size: NA
j_call: TRBJ2-1
d_call: NA
v_call: TRBV6-5

cdr3_aa: CASSLARGSIGELFF
cdr3_nt: TGTGCCAGCAGCTTGGCCCGGGGGAGTATCGGGGAGCTGTTTTTT
clone_size: NA
j_call: TRBJ2-2
d_call: NA
v_call: TRBV5-6

cdr3_aa: CASSPEETQYF
cdr3_nt: TGTGCCAGCAGTCCGGAGGAGACCCAGTACTTC
clone_size: once
j_call: TRBJ2-5
d_call: NA
v_call: TRBV6-1

cdr3_aa: CASSDSGRGLSPLGYEQYF
cdr3_nt: TGTGCCAGCAGTGACTCGGGCAGGGGGCTTTCCCCTCTCGGGTACGAGCAGTACTTC
clone_size: NA
j_call: TRBJ2-7
d_call: TRBD1
v_call: TRBV6-4

cdr3_aa: CASSPQSDTQYF
cdr3_nt: TGTGCCAGCAGCCCACAATCAGATACGCAGTATTTT
clone_size: NA
j_call: TRBJ2-3
d_call: NA
v_call: TRBV7-2

cdr3_aa: CASSPLAGGVGETQYF
cdr3_nt: TGTGCCAGCAGCCCACTAGCGGGAGGGGTTGGAGAGACCCAGTACTTC
clone_size: NA
j_call: TRBJ2-5
d_call: TRBD2
v_call: TRBV7-9

cdr3_aa: CASSYDRSGEQYF
cdr3_nt: TGTGCCAGCAGTTATGACAGGTCGGGGGAGCAGTACTTC
clone_size: NA
j_call: TRBJ2-7
d_call: NA
v_call: TRBV6-8

cdr3_aa: CASSLERRAAHNEQFF
cdr3_nt: TGTGCCAGCAGCTTAGAGCGGAGGGCCGCCCACAATGAGCAGTTCTTC
clone_size: NA
j_call: TRBJ2-1
d_call: NA
v_call: TRBV11-2

cdr3_aa: CASSPAGYSYEQYF
cdr3_nt: TGTGCCAGCAGCCCAGCGGGGTACTCCTACGAGCAGTACTTC
clone_size: NA
j_call: TRBJ2-7
d_call: TRBD2
v_call: TRBV9

cdr3_aa: CASSWGTGGVRNGYTF
cdr3_nt: TGTGCCAGCAGTTGGGGGACAGGGGGCGTTCGGAATGGCTACACCTTC
clone_size: NA
j_call: TRBJ1-2
d_call: TRBD1
v_call: TRBV6-5

cdr3_aa: CASSAGQSYEQYF
cdr3_nt: TGTGCCAGCTCAGCGGGACAGAGCTACGAGCAGTACTTC
clone_size: NA
j_call: TRBJ2-7
d_call: NA
v_call: TRBV18

cdr3_aa: CSSSSKNRGLDTQYF
cdr3_nt: TGTTCCAGCAGCTCGAAAAACAGGGGCCTCGATACGCAGTATTTT
clone_size: NA
j_call: TRBJ2-3
d_call: TRBD1
v_call: TRBV7-9

cdr3_aa: CASSVMRAGVSGEQFF
cdr3_nt: TGCGCCAGCAGTGTGATGCGAGCGGGAGTGTCGGGTGAGCAGTTCTTC
clone_size: NA
j_call: TRBJ2-1
d_call: TRBD2
v_call: TRBV4-1

cdr3_aa: CASSYTGQLIRGEAFF
cdr3_nt: TGTGCCAGCAGTTACACGGGACAGTTAATCCGAGGGGAAGCTTTCTTT
clone_size: NA
j_call: TRBJ1-1
d_call: TRBD1
v_call: TRBV6-5

cdr3_aa: CAWSVLAGNSGNTIYF
cdr3_nt: TGTGCCTGGAGTGTACTAGCAGGGAACTCTGGAAACACCATATATTTT
clone_size: NA
j_call: TRBJ1-3
d_call: NA
v_call: TRBV30

cdr3_aa: CASSVRTSGLTYEQYF
cdr3_nt: TGTGCCAGCAGTGTCCGGACTAGCGGGCTGACCTACGAGCAGTACTTC
clone_size: NA
j_call: TRBJ2-7
d_call: TRBD2
v_call: TRBV6-1

cdr3_aa: CASAPLLAGVPGANVLTF
cdr3_nt: TGTGCCAGTGCCCCCCTCCTAGCGGGAGTTCCTGGGGCCAACGTCCTGACTTTC
clone_size: NA
j_call: TRBJ2-6
d_call: TRBD2
v_call: TRBV2

cdr3_aa: CASSEGGLGKEYNYGYTF
cdr3_nt: TGTGCCAGCAGTGAAGGGGGCTTGGGGAAGGAATATAACTATGGCTACACCTTC
clone_size: few
j_call: TRBJ1-2
d_call: NA
v_call: TRBV6-1

cdr3_aa: CASSLRDRETDTQYF
cdr3_nt: TGTGCCAGCAGCCTCCGGGACAGGGAAACAGATACGCAGTATTTT
clone_size: NA
j_call: TRBJ2-3
d_call: TRBD1
v_call: TRBV5-8

cdr3_aa: CASEASTDTQYF
cdr3_nt: TGTGCCAGCGAGGCCAGCACAGATACGCAGTATTTT
clone_size: NA
j_call: TRBJ2-3
d_call: NA
v_call: TRBV2

cdr3_aa: CASSTTGKYQETQYF
cdr3_nt: TGCGCCAGCAGCACGACAGGGAAGTACCAAGAGACCCAGTACTTC
clone_size: few
j_call: TRBJ2-5
d_call: TRBD1
v_call: TRBV5-1

cdr3_aa: CASSLAISFDSYNSPLHF
cdr3_nt: TGTGCCAGCAGTTTAGCTATATCCTTTGACAGTTATAATTCACCCCTCCACTTT
clone_size: NA
j_call: TRBJ1-6
d_call: NA
v_call: TRBV27

cdr3_aa: CASSPGQGSEKLFF
cdr3_nt: TGTGCCAGCAGCCCGGGACAGGGGAGCGAAAAACTGTTTTTT
clone_size: NA
j_call: TRBJ1-4
d_call: TRBD1
v_call: TRBV7-7

cdr3_aa: CASSDTGRGYGYTF
cdr3_nt: TGTGCCAGCAGCGACACAGGGCGCGGGTATGGCTACACCTTC
clone_size: NA
j_call: TRBJ1-2
d_call: NA
v_call: TRBV6-6

cdr3_aa: CASSDPGLAGVHEQYF
cdr3_nt: TGCGCCAGCAGTGACCCGGGACTAGCGGGAGTTCACGAGCAGTACTTC
clone_size: NA
j_call: TRBJ2-7
d_call: TRBD2
v_call: TRBV10-1

cdr3_aa: CASSPLGGDTQYF
cdr3_nt: TGTGCCAGCAGCCCCCTCGGCGGAGATACGCAGTATTTT
clone_size: NA
j_call: TRBJ2-3
d_call: NA
v_call: TRBV28

cdr3_aa: CASSLTGAAGELFF
cdr3_nt: TGTGCCAGCAGCTTGACAGGGGCGGCCGGGGAGCTGTTTTTT
clone_size: few
j_call: TRBJ2-2
d_call: TRBD1
v_call: TRBV7-9

cdr3_aa: CSSSLSSGPYTF
cdr3_nt: TGTTCCAGCAGCTTATCGAGCGGGCCCTACACCTTC
clone_size: NA
j_call: TRBJ1-2
d_call: NA
v_call: TRBV7-9

cdr3_aa: CASSVGGAGANVLTF
cdr3_nt: TGTGCCAGCAGCGTAGGAGGAGCTGGGGCCAACGTCCTGACTTTC
clone_size: NA
j_call: TRBJ2-6
d_call: NA
v_call: TRBV9

cdr3_aa: CASSLGTSGLLETQYF
cdr3_nt: TGCGCCAGCAGCTTGGGGACTAGCGGGCTGTTGGAGACCCAGTACTTC
clone_size: NA
j_call: TRBJ2-5
d_call: TRBD2
v_call: TRBV5-1

cdr3_aa: CASSYLGSSGGPQHF
cdr3_nt: TGTGCCAGCAGTTATTTAGGCAGCTCAGGGGGACCCCAGCATTTT
clone_size: NA
j_call: TRBJ1-5
d_call: TRBD1
v_call: TRBV6-6

cdr3_aa: CASTSGSGSNEQFF
cdr3_nt: TGTGCCAGCACATCGGGGAGCGGGAGTAATGAGCAGTTCTTC
clone_size: NA
j_call: TRBJ2-1
d_call: TRBD2
v_call: TRBV28